This T cell receptor beta chain was recorded in a study of cytomegalovirus exposure and HLA in healthy donors. As regards this clone: No antigen is known for it.

General observations from the study: Association with HLA alleles at 0.05 false discovery rate was found for some 18,000 TCR beta sequences in a later analysis. The likely explanation for a cluster of highly shared sequence variants was sequencing artifact.

From germline, CDR1 is MNHEY and CDR2 SVGAGI. V gave up 3 bases and J gave up 3 bases, with 12 bases separating them. The CDR3 has 14 residues. 60 Vbeta and 13 Jbeta primers were used in PCR. Methods used by the authors: Some 9.9 million shared chains were among approximately 80 million unique TCR beta chains counted in a later analysis. Generated by immunoSEQ multiplex PCR, the TCRdb table keeps only in-frame clones and is missing some. The V and J calls and clone size are taken from that table; D and trimming were inferred from the DNA. The sample lists roughly 150,000 clones, around 75% occurring once.

This chain uses TRBV6-5 with TRBJ2-7, with D tentatively TRBD2 (6 bases). The clonotype comes from a female donor in good health and CMV-seronegative. The source material was PBMCs. The CDR3 DNA is TGTGCCAGCAGTTATACTAGCAGCGGCTACGAGCAGTACTTC. Translation gives CASSYTSSGYEQYF.